Listed here is a single TCR beta chain. What it binds is not known. With the read ending 3 residues before the CDR3 end, the germline J gene is used to fill in that end. This entry is derived from a study of T cell clonality in common variable immunodeficiency. Assay: immunoSEQ multiplex PCR; the TCRdb copy retains only in-frame clones and omits some. The sample includes about 17,000 clones, none of them occurring once. Study-level findings and limits: In common variable immunodeficiency, TCR beta chains reportedly carried fewer deletions and N-nucleotide insertions.

Patients had low serum IgG, IgA and/or IgM and specific antibody deficiency. The CVID group had roughly 15 females and some 31 males, mean age about 36. CVID subjects had received replacement immunoglobulin for at least one year. CDR1 is KGHSH, CDR2 LQKENI, per germline. V lost 4 bases, J lost 4 bases, and 13 bases lay in between. The CDR3 is 14 amino acids. The TCR originated in a human donor with common variable immunodeficiency. The sample was peripheral blood mononuclear cells. The chain has TRBV18 and TRBJ1-2; TRBD1 might be the D (6 bases). CDR3: CASSQTRDTYGYTF. CDR3 DNA (partial): TGTGCCAGCTCACAAACCCGGGACACCTATGGC.